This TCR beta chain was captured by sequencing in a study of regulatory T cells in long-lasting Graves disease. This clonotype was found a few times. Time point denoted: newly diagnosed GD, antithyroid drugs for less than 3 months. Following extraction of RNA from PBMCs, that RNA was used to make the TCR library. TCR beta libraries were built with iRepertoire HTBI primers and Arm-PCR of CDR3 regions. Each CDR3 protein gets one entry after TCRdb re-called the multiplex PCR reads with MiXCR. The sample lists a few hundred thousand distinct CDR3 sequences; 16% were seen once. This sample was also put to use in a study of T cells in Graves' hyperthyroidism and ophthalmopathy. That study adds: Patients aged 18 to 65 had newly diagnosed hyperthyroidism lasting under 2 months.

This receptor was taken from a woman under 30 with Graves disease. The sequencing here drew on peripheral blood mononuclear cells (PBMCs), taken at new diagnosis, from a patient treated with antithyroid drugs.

The CDR3 is CATSDTGTGGLEQYF. CDR3 bases: TGTGCCACCAGTGATACCGGGACAGGGGGACTCGAGCAGTACTTC. The chain joins TRBV24-1 to TRBJ2-7; 11 nucleotides agree with TRBD1. From germline, CDR1 is KGHDR and CDR2 SFDVKD. V shed 3 bases, J shed 6 bases, and the junction held 6 bases outside the gene matches. The CDR3 is 15 residues long.